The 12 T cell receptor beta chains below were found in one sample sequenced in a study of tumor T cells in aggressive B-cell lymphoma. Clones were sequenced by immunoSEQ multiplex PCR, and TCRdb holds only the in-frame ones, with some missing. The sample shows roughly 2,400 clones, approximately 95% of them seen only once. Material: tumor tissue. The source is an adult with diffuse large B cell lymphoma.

The CDR3 DNA reads as TGTGCCAGCAGCACCTCCCGGGACAGGGAACCTAATGAAAAACTGTTTTTT. Protein: CASSTSRDREPNEKLFF. The chain couples TRBV9 to TRBJ1-4, with 9 bases aligning to TRBD1. CDR1 is SGDLS and CDR2 is YYNGEE in the germline V gene. The CDR3 totals 17 residues. The ends lost 4 bases at V and 3 bases at J; junction bases unmatched: 10.

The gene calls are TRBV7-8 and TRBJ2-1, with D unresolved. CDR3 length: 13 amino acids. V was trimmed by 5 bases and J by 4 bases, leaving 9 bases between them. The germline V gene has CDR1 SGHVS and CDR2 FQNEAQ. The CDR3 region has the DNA TGTGCCAGCAGCCCGAAACTTTACAATGAGCAGTTCTTC. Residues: CASSPKLYNEQFF.

The CDR3 protein is CASSLVRVSPYEQYF. As DNA, the CDR3 is TGTGCCAGCAGCTTGGTGAGGGTTTCACCCTACGAGCAGTACTTC. The chain is built from TRBV13 and TRBJ2-7; the D gene is possibly TRBD2 (5 bases). The CDR3 runs 15 residues. Trimming took 3 bases from V and 2 from J, leaving 14 bases between them. Germline CDR1 and CDR2: PRHDT and FYEKMQ (reference sequence).

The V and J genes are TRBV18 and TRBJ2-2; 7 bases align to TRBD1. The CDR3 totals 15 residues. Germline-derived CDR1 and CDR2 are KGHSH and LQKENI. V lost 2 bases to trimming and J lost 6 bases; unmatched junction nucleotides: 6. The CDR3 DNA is TGTGCCAGCTCACCATATACAGGGGACGCCGGGGAGCTGTTTTTT. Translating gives CASSPYTGDAGELFF. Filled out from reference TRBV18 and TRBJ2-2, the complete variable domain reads NAGVMQNPRHLVRRRGQEARLRCSPMKGHSHVYWYRQLPEEGLKFMVYLQKENIIDESGMPKERFSAEFPKEGPSILRIQQVVRGDSAAYFCASSPYTGDAGELFFGEGSRLTVL.

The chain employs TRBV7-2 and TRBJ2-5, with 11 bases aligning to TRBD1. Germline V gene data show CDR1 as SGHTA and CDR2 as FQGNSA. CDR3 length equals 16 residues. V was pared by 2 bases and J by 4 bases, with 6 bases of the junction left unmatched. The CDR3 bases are TGTGCCAGCAGCTTACAGTGGACAGGGGGCGGAGAGACCCAGTACTTC. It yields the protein CASSLQWTGGGETQYF. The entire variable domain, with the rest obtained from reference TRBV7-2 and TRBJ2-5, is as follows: GAGVSQSPSNKVTEKGKDVELRCDPISGHTALYWYRQSLGQGLEFLIYFQGNSAPDKSGLPSDRFSAERTGGSVSTLTIQRTQQEDSAVYLCASSLQWTGGGETQYFGPGTRLLVL.

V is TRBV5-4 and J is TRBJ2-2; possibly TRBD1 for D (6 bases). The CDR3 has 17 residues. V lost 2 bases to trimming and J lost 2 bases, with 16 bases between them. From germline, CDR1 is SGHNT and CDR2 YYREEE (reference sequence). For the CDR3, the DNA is TGTGCCAGCAGCTTAGTCTGGGGGCAGCCAAACACCGGGGAGCTGTTTTTT. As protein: CASSLVWGQPNTGELFF.

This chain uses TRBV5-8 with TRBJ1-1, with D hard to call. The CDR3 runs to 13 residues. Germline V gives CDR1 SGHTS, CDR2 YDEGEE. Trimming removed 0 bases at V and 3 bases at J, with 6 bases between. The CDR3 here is CASSLGADTEAFF. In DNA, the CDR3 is TGTGCCAGCAGCTTGGGGGCTGACACTGAAGCTTTCTTT.

The CDR3 sequence: CASSFGSGGSYNEQFF. Written as DNA, the CDR3 is TGTGCCAGCAGCTTTGGTAGCGGAGGCTCCTACAATGAGCAGTTCTTC. V usage is TRBV7-9 and J usage is TRBJ2-1; a possible D gene is TRBD2 (6 bases). Germline loops: CDR1 SEHNR, CDR2 FQNEAQ (reference sequence). The CDR3 runs to 16 residues. V lost 3 bases and J lost 0, with 12 bases in between.

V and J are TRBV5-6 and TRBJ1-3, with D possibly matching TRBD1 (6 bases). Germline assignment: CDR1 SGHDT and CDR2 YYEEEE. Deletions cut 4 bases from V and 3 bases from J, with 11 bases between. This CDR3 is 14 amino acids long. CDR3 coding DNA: TGTGCCAGCAGCCAGGGGAATCTTGGAAACACCATATATTTT. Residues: CASSQGNLGNTIYF. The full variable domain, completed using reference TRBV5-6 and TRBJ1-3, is DAGVTQSPTHLIKTRGQQVTLRCSPKSGHDTVSWYQQALGQGPQFIFQYYEEEERQRGNFPDRFSGHQFPNYSSELNVNALLLGDSALYLCASSQGNLGNTIYFGEGSWLTVV.

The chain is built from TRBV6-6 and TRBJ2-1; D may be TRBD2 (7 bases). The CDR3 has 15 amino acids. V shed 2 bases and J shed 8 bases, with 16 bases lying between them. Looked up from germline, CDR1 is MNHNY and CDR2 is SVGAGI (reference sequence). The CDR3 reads CASSYTPQGRDEQFF. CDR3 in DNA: TGTGCCAGCAGTTACACGCCTCAGGGGAGGGATGAGCAGTTCTTC.

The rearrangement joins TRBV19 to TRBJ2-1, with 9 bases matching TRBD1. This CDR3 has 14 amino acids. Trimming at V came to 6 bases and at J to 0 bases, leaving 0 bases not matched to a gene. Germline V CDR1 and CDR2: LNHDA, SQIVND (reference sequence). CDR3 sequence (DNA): TGTGCCAGTAGGGGACAGGGCTCCTACAATGAGCAGTTCTTC. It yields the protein CASRGQGSYNEQFF. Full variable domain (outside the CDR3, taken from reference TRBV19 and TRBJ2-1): DGGITQSPKYLFRKEGQNVTLSCEQNLNHDAMYWYRQDPGQGLRLIYYSQIVNDFQKGDIAEGYSVSREKKESFPLTVTSAQKNPTAFYLCASRGQGSYNEQFFGPGTRLTVL.

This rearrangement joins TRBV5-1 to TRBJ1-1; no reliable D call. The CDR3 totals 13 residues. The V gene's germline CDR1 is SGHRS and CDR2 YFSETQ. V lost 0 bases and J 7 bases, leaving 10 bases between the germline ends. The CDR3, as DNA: TGCGCCAGCAGCTTGGCGGTAGATAATGAAGCTTTCTTT. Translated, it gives CASSLAVDNEAFF.